The 15 T cell receptor beta chains below were found in one sample sequenced in a study of spatial heterogeneity in lung cancer. Documented time point: blood at routine non-recurrence follow-up after resection. The input material, whole RNA from tumor, nontumor lung or frozen PBMC, was sequenced unsorted. TCRdb independently ran MiXCR on the 5' RACE reads; one entry per CDR3 protein. The table shows 50,000 to 60,000 distinct CDR3 sequences, with roughly 7.4% occurring only once. Sequenced material: PBMCs, taken at follow-up. The receptors were sampled from a female donor with early-stage non-small cell lung cancer.

The rearrangement links TRBV6-5 to TRBJ2-1, with D perhaps TRBD1 (6 bases). The CDR3 runs 15 residues. Germline CDR1 MNHEY, CDR2 SVGAGI. Trimming took 6 bases from V and 6 from J, leaving 18 bases between them. In DNA, the CDR3 is TGTGCCAGCAGAGGACAGTTTTTACCTTTCAATGAGCAGTTCTTC. Its translation: CASRGQFLPFNEQFF.

The sample holds many counts of this clonotype. The chain employs TRBV7-9 and TRBJ2-1; 7 bases line up with TRBD1. The CDR3 is 15 residues long. The germline V gene encodes CDR1 SEHNR and CDR2 FQNEAQ (reference sequence). V gave up 8 bases and J gave up 7 bases; unmatched junction bases: 14. The CDR3 DNA reads TGTGCCAGCCCATCGCGGGCAGGGGGAACGAATGAGCAGTTCTTC. Protein: CASPSRAGGTNEQFF. The whole variable domain, filled in from reference TRBV7-9 and TRBJ2-1, reads DTGVSQNPRHKITKRGQNVTFRCDPISEHNRLYWYRQTLGQGPEFLTYFQNEAQLEKSRLLSDRFSAERPKGSFSTLEIQRTEQGDSAMYLCASPSRAGGTNEQFFGPGTRLTVL.

This clonotype was detected many times. V usage is TRBV2 and J usage is TRBJ2-2, with no clear D. This CDR3 is built from 14 residues. The V gene's germline CDR1 is SNHLY and CDR2 FYNNEI. V lost 2 bases to trimming and J lost 5 bases, with 9 bases between them. The CDR3 DNA is TGTGCCAGCAGTGAAAATAAGGGTACCGGGGAGCTGTTTTTT. Translating gives CASSENKGTGELFF. Combining the CDR3 with reference TRBV2 and TRBJ2-2 gives the whole variable domain EPEVTQTPSHQVTQMGQEVILRCVPISNHLYFYWYRQILGQKVEFLVSFYNNEISEKSEIFDDQFSVERPDGSNFTLKIRSTKLEDSAMYFCASSENKGTGELFFGEGSRLTVL.

The sample holds many counts of this clonotype. The genes are TRBV20-1 and TRBJ1-1; D is perhaps TRBD1 (6 bases). The germline CDR1 and CDR2 sequences are DFQATT and SNEGSKA (reference sequence). The V end was cut by 8 bases, the J end by 0 bases, with 22 bases between. The CDR3 has 16 amino acids. DNA for the CDR3: TGCAGTATTAACACAGGGATGGAGGTCCTGAACACTGAAGCTTTCTTT. Translated: CSINTGMEVLNTEAFF.

This clonotype was counted only a few times. The chain recombines TRBV29-1 with TRBJ2-7, with TRBD2 identical over 9 bases. Losses at the gene ends were 6 bases for V and 2 bases for J; bases not matched to a gene: 5. This CDR3 contains 13 residues. Looked up from germline, CDR1 is SQVTM and CDR2 is ANQGSEA. In DNA, the CDR3 is TGCAGCGTCGCGGGGGGGCCCACCTACGAGCAGTACTTC. Encoded protein: CSVAGGPTYEQYF.

This clonotype has at least ten counts. The chain is built from TRBV28 and TRBJ1-5; perhaps TRBD1 as D (5 bases). Trimming took off 5 bases at V and 4 bases at J, with 12 bases between the two ends. Germline CDR1 reads MDHEN; CDR2 reads SYDVKM. The CDR3 is 14 residues long. Written as DNA, the CDR3 is TGTGCCAGCAGTCCACTAGACAGAAATCAGCCCCAGCATTTT. Its protein product is CASSPLDRNQPQHF.

In its sample, this clonotype was seen a few times. The V gene is TRBV5-1, the J gene TRBJ2-3; a weak D match, TRBD1 (6 bases). The CDR3 is made up of 14 amino acids. The ends were cut back, 4 bases at V and 1 base at J, with 10 bases in the middle. Germline loops: CDR1 SGHRS, CDR2 YFSETQ. The CDR3 nucleotides read TGCGCCAGCAGCAAGGACAGTGGCACAGATACGCAGTATTTT. Protein sequence: CASSKDSGTDTQYF. The entire variable domain, with the rest obtained from reference TRBV5-1 and TRBJ2-3, is as follows: KAGVTQTPRYLIKTRGQQVTLSCSPISGHRSVSWYQQTPGQGLQFLFEYFSETQRNKGNFPGRFSGRQFSNSRSEMNVSTLELGDSALYLCASSKDSGTDTQYFGPGTRLTVL.

This clonotype showed up many times. V usage is TRBV3-1 and J usage is TRBJ2-1; TRBD1 or TRBD2 may be the D gene (5 bases each). This CDR3 is 15 amino acids long. CDR1 LGHDT and CDR2 YNNKEL come from the germline V gene (reference sequence). Deletions cut 4 bases from V and 14 bases from J, with 24 bases between. The CDR3 loop reads CASSPHGVTGGTEFF. The CDR3 nucleotides are TGTGCCAGCAGCCCGCACGGGGTCACAGGAGGAACGGAGTTCTTC.

The table lists this clonotype with a few counts. This CDR3 is CSAREMRGDTF. CDR3 DNA sequence: TGCAGTGCTAGAGAAATGAGGGGGGACACCTTC. V is TRBV20-1 and J is TRBJ1-2, with a possible D match to TRBD1 (6 bases). This CDR3 comprises 11 residues. Trimming left V 0 bases short and J 12 bases short, with 11 bases between. The germline V gene has CDR1 DFQATT and CDR2 SNEGSKA (reference sequence).

This clonotype was counted many times. The CDR3 DNA reads TGTGCCAGCAGCTTAGGGCCGGGCAACGAGCAGTACTTC. Protein: CASSLGPGNEQYF. V and J are TRBV11-2 and TRBJ2-7, with D hard to call. Germline V gene data show CDR1 as SGHAT and CDR2 as FQNNGV. The length of the CDR3 is 13 residues. V dropped 1 base and J dropped 5 bases, with 9 bases sitting between them.

This clonotype was seen at least ten times. This chain joins TRBV20-1 and TRBJ2-7, with a weak D call TRBD2 (7 bases). V lost 5 bases and J 2 bases, leaving 16 bases between the germline ends. Germline loops: CDR1 DFQATT, CDR2 SNEGSKA (reference sequence). This CDR3 region has 14 residues. CDR3 DNA: TGCAGTGCTCCTTTCCGGGGGGCCCCCTACGAGCAGTACTTC. This sequence encodes CSAPFRGAPYEQYF.

Only a few counts were recorded for this clonotype. This chain connects TRBV5-6 to TRBJ2-7; the D is unclear. The CDR3 length is 12 residues. CDR1 and CDR2 (germline): SGHDT, YYEEEE. V lost 0 bases, J lost 9 bases, and 10 bases lay in between. The CDR3 loop is CASSLGTAVQYF. The CDR3 region has the DNA TGTGCCAGCAGCTTGGGGACGGCAGTGCAGTACTTC.

This clonotype was seen a few times. At one end, the junction sequence differs from germline, possibly due to a read error. The chain joins TRBV7-2 to TRBJ2-4, with D perhaps TRBD2 (5 bases). Germline CDR1 reads SGHTA; CDR2 reads FQGNSA. This CDR3 has 17 amino acids. The CDR3 DNA is TGTGCCGGCAGCTTGCCCTCGTGGGGAGCGGAACCCGACACAGAGTACTTC. This encodes CAGSLPSWGAEPDTEYF.

This clonotype was observed a few times. The CDR3 region is CASSLSLSYGYTF. In nucleotides, the CDR3 is TGTGCCAGCAGTTTGAGCCTCTCCTATGGCTACACCTTC. The chain links TRBV27 to TRBJ1-2; no definite D call. The germline CDR1 and CDR2 sequences are MNHEY and SMNVEV (reference sequence). The V and J ends lost 3 bases and 4 bases respectively, with 9 bases between them. The CDR3 loop spans 13 amino acids.

This clonotype was seen more than once but under ten times. V usage is TRBV6-5 and J usage is TRBJ2-3; 8 nucleotides line up with TRBD1. V shed 2 bases and J 2 bases; nucleotides not matched to a gene: 6. CDR3 size: 16 residues. CDR1 and CDR2 (germline): MNHEY, SVGAGI. The CDR3 sequence is CASSYQPGQVTDTQYF. CDR3 in DNA: TGTGCCAGCAGTTACCAGCCGGGACAGGTCACAGATACGCAGTATTTT.